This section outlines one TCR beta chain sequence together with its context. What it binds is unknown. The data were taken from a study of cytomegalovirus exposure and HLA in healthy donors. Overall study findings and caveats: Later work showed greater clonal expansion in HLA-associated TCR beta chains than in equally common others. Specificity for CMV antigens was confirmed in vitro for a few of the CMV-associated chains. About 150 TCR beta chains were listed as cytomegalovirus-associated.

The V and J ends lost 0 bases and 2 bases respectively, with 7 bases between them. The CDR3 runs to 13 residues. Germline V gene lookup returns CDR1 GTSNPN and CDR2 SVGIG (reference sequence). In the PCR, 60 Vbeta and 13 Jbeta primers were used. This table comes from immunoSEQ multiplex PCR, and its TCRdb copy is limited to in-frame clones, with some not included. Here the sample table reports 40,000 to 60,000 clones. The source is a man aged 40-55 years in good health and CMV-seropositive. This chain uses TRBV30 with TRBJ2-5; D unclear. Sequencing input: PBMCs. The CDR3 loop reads CAWSVRVQETQYF. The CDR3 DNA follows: TGTGCCTGGAGTGTACGGGTTCAAGAGACCCAGTACTTC.